The present T cell receptor beta chain was sequenced within a study of cytomegalovirus exposure and HLA in healthy donors. From germline, CDR1 is MNHEY and CDR2 SMNVEV (reference sequence). This CDR3 is 17 amino acids long. J lost 6 bases, V lost 4 bases, and 10 bases had no gene match. Produced via immunoSEQ multiplex PCR; TCRdb's table is partial and in-frame only. Among around 80,000 clones, 85% to 95% were seen once, and the ten largest hold more than 0.6%. Sample: PBMCs. The J gene is TRBJ2-1, the V gene TRBV27; 12 bases are a match to TRBD2. The TCR was taken from a woman under 30 in good health and CMV-seronegative. CDR3: CASSSITSGRSPNEQFF. CDR3 DNA: TGTGCCAGCAGTTCTATTACTAGCGGGAGGTCCCCCAATGAGCAGTTCTTC.